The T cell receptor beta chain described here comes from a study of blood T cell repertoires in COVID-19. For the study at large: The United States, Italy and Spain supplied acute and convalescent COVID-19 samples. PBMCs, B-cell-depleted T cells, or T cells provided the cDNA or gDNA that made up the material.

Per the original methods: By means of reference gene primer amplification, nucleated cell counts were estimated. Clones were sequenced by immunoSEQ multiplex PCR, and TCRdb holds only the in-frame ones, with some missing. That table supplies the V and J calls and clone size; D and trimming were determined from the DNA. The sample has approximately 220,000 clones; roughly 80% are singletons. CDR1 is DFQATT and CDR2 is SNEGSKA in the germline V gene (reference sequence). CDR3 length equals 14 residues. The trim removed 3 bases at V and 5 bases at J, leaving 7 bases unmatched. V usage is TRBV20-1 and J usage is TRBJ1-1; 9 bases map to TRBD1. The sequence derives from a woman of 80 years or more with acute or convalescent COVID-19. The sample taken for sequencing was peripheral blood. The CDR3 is CSASITGGETEAFF. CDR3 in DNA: TGCAGTGCTAGTATCACAGGGGGCGAAACTGAAGCTTTCTTT.